Below, 22 T cell receptor beta chains from the same sample are listed, as sequenced in a study of blood T cell repertoires in COVID-19. Measured with immunoSEQ multiplex PCR; TCRdb has only the in-frame clones, and not every one. In the table there are 300,000 to 400,000 clones, 88% of which are singletons. Specimen: PBMCs or T cells enriched from blood (not recorded which). The receptor source for this set is a man aged 25 to 40 who had recovered from COVID-19.

This clone was counted ten times or more. J is TRBJ2-1 and V is TRBV5-1; 8 bases are a match to TRBD2. CDR3 size: 17 residues. The V gene end was trimmed by 0 bases and the J gene end by 0 bases; junction bases not matched to a gene: 5. Looked up from germline, CDR1 is SGHRS and CDR2 is YFSETQ. The CDR3 spells CASSLDGAGGSYNEQFF. The CDR3 DNA sequence: TGCGCCAGCAGCTTGGATGGGGCGGGGGGCTCCTACAATGAGCAGTTCTTC.

This clone has only a few counts. The chain employs TRBV10-3 and TRBJ2-7; 8 bases agree with TRBD1. Germline V CDR1 and CDR2: ENHRY, SYGVKD. The length of the CDR3 is 16 residues. V lost 5 bases and J lost 5; bases outside the gene matches: 14. The CDR3 protein is CAISKDRDRFGHEQYF. DNA for the CDR3: TGTGCCATCAGTAAAGACCGGGACAGGTTTGGCCACGAGCAGTACTTC.

The chain combines TRBV27 with TRBJ1-2, with a weak D call TRBD1 (5 bases). The CDR3 loop spans 13 amino acids. The germline V gene encodes CDR1 MNHEY and CDR2 SMNVEV (reference sequence). Trimming cost V 3 bases and J 4 bases, with 9 bases left between them. The DNA for the CDR3 is TGTGCCAGCAGTTTGCGGCAGGGCTATGGCTACACCTTC. It specifies CASSLRQGYGYTF.

The chain employs TRBV5-1 and TRBJ2-2, with TRBD2 matching over 9 bases. CDR1 SGHRS and CDR2 YFSETQ come from the germline V gene. The ends lost 0 bases at V and 5 bases at J; junction bases unmatched: 5. CDR3 length equals 16 residues. The CDR3 DNA follows: TGCGCCAGCAGCTTGGGGGGACTAGCTGGGACCGGGGAGCTGTTTTTT. This codes for CASSLGGLAGTGELFF.

The gene calls are TRBV6-2 or TRBV6-3 and TRBJ1-5, with D maybe TRBD1 (6 bases). CDR3 length: 16 residues. Germline V CDR1 and CDR2: MNHEY, SVGEGT. Deletions cut 6 bases from V and 4 bases from J, with 19 bases between. The CDR3 loop reads CASSRPVIQGNQPQHF. CDR3 DNA sequence: TGTGCCAGCAGCCGGCCCGTTATACAGGGAAATCAGCCCCAGCATTTT.

This clone is a singleton in its sample. V usage is TRBV6-5 and J usage is TRBJ1-2; 10 nucleotides line up with TRBD1. There are 15 residues in the CDR3. Germline loops: CDR1 MNHEY, CDR2 SVGAGI. The trim removed 7 bases at V and 5 bases at J, leaving 10 bases unmatched. The CDR3: CASNGQGVGRYGYTF. In DNA form, the CDR3 reads TGTGCCAGCAACGGACAGGGGGTTGGGAGATATGGCTACACCTTC.

This sequence joins TRBV6-5 and TRBJ1-2; D is ambiguous. Germline lookup yields CDR1 MNHEY and CDR2 SVGAGI. The ends were cut back, 6 bases at V and 5 bases at J, with 13 bases in the middle. The CDR3 spans 13 residues. CDR3 coding DNA: TGTGCCAGCAGAATTTCGGAGACTTATGGCTACACCTTC. Protein sequence: CASRISETYGYTF.

On this clone: Compared with germline, one end of the junction differs, possibly owing to a read error. The chain couples TRBV11-2 to TRBJ2-1, with D unresolved. The CDR3 length is 15 residues. Germline CDR1 SGHAT, CDR2 FQNNGV. The CDR3 DNA is TGTGCCAGCAGCCTAGATTGGGCGAGTCACAATGAGCAGTTCTTC. This encodes CASSLDWASHNEQFF.

This clone showed up just once. V and J are TRBV7-9 and TRBJ2-7, with 10 bases fitting TRBD1. CDR3 length equals 14 residues. Germline V gene sequence: CDR1 SEHNR, CDR2 FQNEAQ (reference sequence). The J segment lost 6 bases and the V segment lost 2 bases, leaving 4 bases of the junction unmatched. This CDR3 reads CASSLWDRGGEQYF. DNA of the CDR3: TGTGCCAGCAGCTTATGGGACAGGGGAGGCGAGCAGTACTTC.

The chain joins TRBV5-6 to TRBJ1-1; 8 nucleotides match TRBD1. V was pared by 0 bases and J by 8 bases, with 3 bases of the junction left unmatched. Germline assignment: CDR1 SGHDT and CDR2 YYEEEE. The CDR3 sequence is 13 residues long. CDR3 sequence reads: CASSLAAGGEAFF. In DNA, the CDR3 is TGTGCCAGCAGCTTGGCCGCAGGGGGCGAAGCTTTCTTT.

In the case of this clone: Sequence at one end of the junction differs from germline and may be a read error. The chain has TRBV28 and TRBJ1-2; D is unresolved. CDR1 is MDHEN, CDR2 SYDVKM, per germline. CDR3 size: 12 residues. CDR3 DNA: TGTGCCAGCAGTTCCCCCTCTGAACCGGCGGGGTTC. This gives the protein CASSSPSEPAGF.

This chain joins TRBV30 and TRBJ2-3, with TRBD1 as a possible D gene (6 bases). V was trimmed by 3 bases and J by 9 bases, leaving 16 bases between them. Per germline, CDR1 GTSNPN and CDR2 SVGIG (reference sequence). The CDR3 spans 13 residues. For the CDR3, the DNA is TGTGCCTGGAGACGGCCAGGGGACGAAACGCAGTATTTT. Protein sequence: CAWRRPGDETQYF. The variable domain in full, completed from reference TRBV30 and TRBJ2-3, reads SQTIHQWPATLVQPVGSPLSLECTVEGTSNPNLYWYRQAAGRGLQLLFYSVGIGQISSEVPQNLSASRPQDRQFILSSKKLLLSDSGFYLCAWRRPGDETQYFGPGTRLTVL.

This clone has a handful of counts. The chain recombines TRBV5-1 with TRBJ1-5; 9 bases agree with TRBD1. Germline CDR1 SGHRS, CDR2 YFSETQ. V shed 10 bases and J 4 bases; nucleotides not matched to a gene: 12. The CDR3 contains 15 residues. The CDR3 is CAYLGDRENNQPQHF. CDR3 bases: TGCGCCTACCTCGGGGACAGGGAGAATAATCAGCCCCAGCATTTT.

As DNA, the CDR3 is TGTGCCAGCAGCGACCGGGACACTGACACAGATACGCAGTATTTT. Translation: CASSDRDTDTDTQYF. The genes are TRBV7-9 and TRBJ2-3; D is possibly TRBD1 (6 bases). Deletions cut 5 bases from V and 2 bases from J, with 14 bases between. The length of the CDR3 is 15 residues. CDR1 and CDR2 from the germline V gene are SEHNR and FQNEAQ (reference sequence).

The chain combines TRBV18 with TRBJ1-2; D uncertain. V lost 5 bases and J 3 bases, leaving 10 bases between the germline ends. Germline loops: CDR1 KGHSH, CDR2 LQKENI. The CDR3 has 13 residues. CDR3 DNA: TGTGCCAGCTCAGCACAACGCGACTATGGCTACACCTTC. This encodes CASSAQRDYGYTF.

The CDR3 is CASSITYEQYF. In nucleotides, the CDR3 is TGTGCCAGCAGTATCACCTACGAGCAGTACTTC. The chain carries TRBV28 and TRBJ2-7; unclear D gene. The CDR3 is 11 residues long. CDR1 MDHEN and CDR2 SYDVKM come from the germline V gene. V was trimmed by 5 bases and J by 2 bases, leaving 4 bases between them.

The chain carries TRBV5-1 and TRBJ1-4; D unresolved. V lost 0 bases to trimming and J lost 3 bases, with 6 bases between them. CDR1 SGHRS and CDR2 YFSETQ come from the germline V gene. The CDR3 has 14 residues. The CDR3 spells CASSLESPNEKLFF. The CDR3, as DNA: TGCGCCAGCAGCTTGGAGAGCCCTAATGAAAAACTGTTTTTT. The whole variable domain, filled in from reference TRBV5-1 and TRBJ1-4, reads KAGVTQTPRYLIKTRGQQVTLSCSPISGHRSVSWYQQTPGQGLQFLFEYFSETQRNKGNFPGRFSGRQFSNSRSEMNVSTLELGDSALYLCASSLESPNEKLFFGSGTQLSVL.

J is TRBJ2-2 and V is TRBV13, with a weak D call TRBD1 (5 bases). Germline V gene sequence: CDR1 PRHDT, CDR2 FYEKMQ (reference sequence). This CDR3 contains 15 residues. Trimming removed 5 bases from V and 1 base from J, with 11 bases in between. The CDR3 loop is CASSPRALNTGELFF. The CDR3 DNA is TGTGCCAGCAGCCCCAGGGCCCTGAACACCGGGGAGCTGTTTTTT. The full variable domain, completed using reference TRBV13 and TRBJ2-2, is AAGVIQSPRHLIKEKRETATLKCYPIPRHDTVYWYQQGPGQDPQFLISFYEKMQSDKGSIPDRFSAQQFSDYHSELNMSSLELGDSALYFCASSPRALNTGELFFGEGSRLTVL.

The chain couples TRBV5-6 to TRBJ1-1, with 10 bases matching TRBD1. This CDR3 region has 14 residues. From germline, CDR1 is SGHDT and CDR2 YYEEEE. Trimming took 4 bases from V and 1 from J; bases not matched to a gene: 1. The CDR3 is CASSGDRGNTEAFF. In DNA, the CDR3 is TGTGCCAGCAGCGGGGACAGGGGGAACACTGAAGCTTTCTTT.

The chain combines TRBV24-1 with TRBJ1-2; 10 positions agree with TRBD1. After removal of 2 bases from V and 6 bases from J, the junction contained 5 bases not matched to a gene. Germline V gene data show CDR1 as KGHDR and CDR2 as SFDVKD. The CDR3 runs to 15 residues. CDR3 in amino acids: CATSDWTGGMDGYTF. The CDR3 DNA reads TGTGCCACCAGTGATTGGACAGGGGGTATGGATGGCTACACCTTC.

The chain joins TRBV4-1 to TRBJ1-5; perhaps TRBD1 as D (5 bases). V shed 0 bases and J shed 5 bases, with 8 bases lying between them. The CDR3 runs 14 residues. Germline values: CDR1 MGHRA, CDR2 YSYEKL. The CDR3 nucleotides are TGCGCCAGCAGCCAAGAGCCGGGGGATCAGCCCCAGCATTTT. It specifies CASSQEPGDQPQHF.

As for this clone: Relative to the germline gene, one junction end is altered; a read error may explain this. The chain recombines TRBV7-6 with TRBJ1-2; D gene unclear. From germline, CDR1 is SGHVS and CDR2 FNYEAQ. The CDR3 sequence is 8 residues long. DNA of the CDR3: TGTGCCAGCAGCCCCAGGCCCTTC. It encodes CASSPRPF.